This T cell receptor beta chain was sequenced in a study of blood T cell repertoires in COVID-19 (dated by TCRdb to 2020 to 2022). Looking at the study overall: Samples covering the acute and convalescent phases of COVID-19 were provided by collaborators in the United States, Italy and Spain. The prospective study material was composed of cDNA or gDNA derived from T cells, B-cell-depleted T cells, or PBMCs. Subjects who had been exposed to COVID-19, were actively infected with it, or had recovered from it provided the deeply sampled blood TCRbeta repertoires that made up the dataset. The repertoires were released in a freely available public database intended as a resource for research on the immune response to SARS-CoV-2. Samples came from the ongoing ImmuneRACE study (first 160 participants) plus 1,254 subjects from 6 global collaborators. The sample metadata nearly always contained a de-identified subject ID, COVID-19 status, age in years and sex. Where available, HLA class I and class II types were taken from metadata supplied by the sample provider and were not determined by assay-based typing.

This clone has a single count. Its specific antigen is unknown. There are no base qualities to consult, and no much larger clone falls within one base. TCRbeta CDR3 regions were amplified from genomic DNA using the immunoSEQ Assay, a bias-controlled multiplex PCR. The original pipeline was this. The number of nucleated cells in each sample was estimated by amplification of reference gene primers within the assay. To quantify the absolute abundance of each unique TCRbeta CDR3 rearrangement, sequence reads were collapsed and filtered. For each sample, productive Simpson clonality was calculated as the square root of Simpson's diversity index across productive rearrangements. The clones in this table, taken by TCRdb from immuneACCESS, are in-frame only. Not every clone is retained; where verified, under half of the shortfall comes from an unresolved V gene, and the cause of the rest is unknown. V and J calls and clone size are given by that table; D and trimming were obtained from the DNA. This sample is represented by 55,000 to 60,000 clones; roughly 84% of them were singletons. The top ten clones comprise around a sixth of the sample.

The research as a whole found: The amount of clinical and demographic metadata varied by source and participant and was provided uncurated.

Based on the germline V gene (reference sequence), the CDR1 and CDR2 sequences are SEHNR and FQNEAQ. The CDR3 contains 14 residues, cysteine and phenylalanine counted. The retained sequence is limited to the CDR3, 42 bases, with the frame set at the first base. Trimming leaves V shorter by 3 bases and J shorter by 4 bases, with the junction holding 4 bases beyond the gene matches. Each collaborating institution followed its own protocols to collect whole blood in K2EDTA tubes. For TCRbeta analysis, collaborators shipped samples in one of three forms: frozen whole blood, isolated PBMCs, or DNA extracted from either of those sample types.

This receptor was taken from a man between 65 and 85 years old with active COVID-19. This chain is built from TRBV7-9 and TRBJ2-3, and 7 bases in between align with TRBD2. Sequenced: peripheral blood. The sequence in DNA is TGTGCCAGCAGCTTTGCGGGAGTCGCAGATACGCAGTATTTT. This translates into CASSFAGVADTQYF.